The present TCR beta chain was sequenced within a study of CD4 T cells in relation to SARS-CoV-2 and coronaviruses. Study observations and caveats: Monoreactive clones expanded significantly more to SARS-CoV-2 than crossreactive clones did.

This clone has just one count. The antigen remains unidentified. Generated by immunoSEQ multiplex PCR, the TCRdb table keeps only in-frame clones and is missing some. This table has tens of thousands of clones, roughly 78% appearing once. CD4+ T cells from unexposed donors were obtained before the COVID-19 pandemic (2011-2018). Isolation of CD4+ T cells took place after around 11 days in culture. Testing used SARS-CoV-2 S/N and four cold-coronavirus spikes on unexposed-donor CD4+ T cells, cells permitting. The CDR3 totals 16 residues. V lost 2 bases, J lost 10 bases, and 20 bases lay in between. From germline, CDR1 is MNHEY and CDR2 SMNVEV (reference sequence).

Sequenced material: CD4+ T cells from PBMCs, cultured in vitro. This TCR came from a human donor in good health. V gene TRBV27 combines with J gene TRBJ1-4, with D possibly TRBD1 on 5 matching bases. CDR3 sequence (DNA): TGTGCCAGCAGTTTAAAGCCTCAGGGTGGAGTAGGAAAACTGTTTTTT. Translating gives CASSLKPQGGVGKLFF.